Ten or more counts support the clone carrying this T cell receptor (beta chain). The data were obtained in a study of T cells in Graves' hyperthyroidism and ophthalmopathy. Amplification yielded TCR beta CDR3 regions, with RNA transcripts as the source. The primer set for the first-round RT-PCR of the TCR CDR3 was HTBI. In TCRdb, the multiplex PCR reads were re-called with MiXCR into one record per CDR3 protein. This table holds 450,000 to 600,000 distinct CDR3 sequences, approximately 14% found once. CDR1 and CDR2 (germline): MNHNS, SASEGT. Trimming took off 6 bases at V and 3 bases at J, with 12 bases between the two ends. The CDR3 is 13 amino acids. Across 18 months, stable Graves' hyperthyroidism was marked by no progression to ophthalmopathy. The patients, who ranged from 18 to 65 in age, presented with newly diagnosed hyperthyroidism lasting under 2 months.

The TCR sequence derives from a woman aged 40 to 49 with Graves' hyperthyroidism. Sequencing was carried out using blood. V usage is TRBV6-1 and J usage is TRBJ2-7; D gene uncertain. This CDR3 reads CASSHTDFYEQYF. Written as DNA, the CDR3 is TGTGCCAGCAGCCATACCGATTTCTACGAGCAGTACTTC.